These T cell receptor beta chains were read from a single sample in a study of neurological immune-mediated disorders. TCRdb used MiXCR to reprocess the 5' RACE reads, holding one entry per CDR3 protein. The profile shows more than 75,000 distinct CDR3 sequences, approximately 3.5% of them singletons. The sequencing sample was made of PBMCs. These receptors all stem from a woman in her fifties or sixties with multiple sclerosis. Both conserved end residues are part of each CDR3. D genes are given only for firm matches. Some rows mark clone size as missing; the rest say once, few, many or name a class of expanded clone.

V gene	clone size	D gene	J gene	CDR3 DNA	CDR3 protein
TRBV3-1	many	TRBD2	TRBJ2-3	TGTGCCAGCAGCCAAGATGACATAAGCGGGGGGTCCACAGATACGCAGTATTTT	CASSQDDISGGSTDTQYF
TRBV7-9	many	-	TRBJ1-1	TGTGCCAGCAGCTTTCCTTTGAGGAAGAACACTGAAGCTTTCTTT	CASSFPLRKNTEAFF
TRBV20-1	many	TRBD1	TRBJ1-1	TGCAGTGCTAGGTTGAAAGGACAGGGACTTCGGGACGCTTTCTTT	CSARLKGQGLRDAFF
TRBV7-2	many	TRBD2	TRBJ2-3	TGTGCCAGCATGCGTTCTAGCGGGGGGGCCCGCACAGATACGCAGTATTTT	CASMRSSGGARTDTQYF
TRBV20-1	few	TRBD2	TRBJ2-3	TGCAGTGCGATAAGAGTAGTAGCGGGGACAACAGATACGCAGTATTTT	CSAIRVVAGTTDTQYF
TRBV7-7	many	-	TRBJ2-1	TGTGCTAGCAGCCTTGATTCACTCAATGAGCAGTTCTTC	CASSLDSLNEQFF
TRBV20-1	many	-	TRBJ1-3	TGCAGTGCTAGAGGCAATGCAAGACAGGTCTCTGGAAACACCATATATTTT	CSARGNARQVSGNTIYF
TRBV20-1	many	TRBD2	TRBJ2-5	TGCAGTGCTAGACCCCTAGCGGGGGCCCAAGAGACCCAGTACTTC	CSARPLAGAQETQYF
TRBV6-5	many	-	TRBJ2-7	TGTGCCAGCAGTTACAACCGGGACATCGGCTCCTACGAGCAGTACTTC	CASSYNRDIGSYEQYF
TRBV15	many	-	TRBJ1-5	TGTGCCACCAGCAGAGGGGCGAGAAGGGAAGTACAGCCCCAGCATTTT	CATSRGARREVQPQHF
TRBV4-3	many	-	TRBJ1-1	TGCGCCAGCAGCCAAGATCTTCCCAGAGAAGCTTTCTTT	CASSQDLPREAFF
TRBV5-1	many	-	TRBJ2-2	TGCGCCAGCAGCTTGAGAGGGCCCGCGAACACCGGGGAGCTGTTTTTT	CASSLRGPANTGELFF
TRBV20-1	many	TRBD2	TRBJ2-5	TGCAGTGCCGAACGTAGCGGGGGAGAGACCCAGTACTTC	CSAERSGGETQYF
TRBV6-2/TRBV6-3	many	-	TRBJ1-2	TGTGCCAGCAGCCGGCTTGATAACTATGGCTACACCTTC	CASSRLDNYGYTF
TRBV18	many	-	TRBJ2-7	TGTGCCAGCGCCCCGGGGTCCTACGAGCAGTACTTC	CASAPGSYEQYF
TRBV6-2/TRBV6-3	many	-	TRBJ2-4	TGTGCCAGCAGTTACGACTCCCTGGACATACTAGCCAAAAACATTCAGTACTTC	CASSYDSLDILAKNIQYF
TRBV7-3	many	TRBD2	TRBJ2-3	TGTGCCAGCAGCTTCTCCGGGGGGAACACAGATACGCAGTATTTT	CASSFSGGNTDTQYF
TRBV7-9	many	-	TRBJ2-6	TGTGCCAGCAGCTTGTCATCTGCGGGGGCCAACGTCCTGACTTTC	CASSLSSAGANVLTF
TRBV6-5	many	-	TRBJ1-5	TGTGCCAGCAGTTACGGGGGGGGGCCCCAGCATTTT	CASSYGGGPQHF
TRBV5-1	many	-	TRBJ2-1	TGCGCCAGCAGCTTGCCGAGGGGAAGCTCCTACAATGAGCAGTTCTTC	CASSLPRGSSYNEQFF
TRBV5-1	many	TRBD1	TRBJ1-5	TGCGCCAGCAGCATGGACAGGGGCAGCAATCAGCCCCAGCATTTT	CASSMDRGSNQPQHF
TRBV5-1	many	TRBD1	TRBJ2-5	TGCGCCAGCAGCAATAGACAGGGCCAAGAGACCCAGTACTTC	CASSNRQGQETQYF
TRBV10-3	many	TRBD1	TRBJ1-2	TGTGCCATCAACTTGGGACAGGGGAACTATGGCTACACCTTC	CAINLGQGNYGYTF
TRBV20-1	-	-	TRBJ2-7	TGCAGTGCCACCTACTACGAGCAGTACTTC	CSATYYEQYF
TRBV5-1	many	TRBD1	TRBJ1-6	TGCGCCAGCAGCCCCGGACAGGGCAATTCACCCCTCCACTTT	CASSPGQGNSPLHF
TRBV6-5	many	TRBD1	TRBJ2-7	TGTGCCAGCAGGGCCGGGGACAGGATATTTCGGGGGCCCTCCTACGAGCAGTACTTC	CASRAGDRIFRGPSYEQYF
TRBV7-2	many	-	TRBJ2-4	TGTGCCAGCAGCTTCTCGAAAGAGGAAGCCAAAAACATTCAGTACTTC	CASSFSKEEAKNIQYF
TRBV29-1	many	TRBD1	TRBJ1-5	TGCAGCGTGACACAGGGGAGCAATCAGCCCCAGCATTTT	CSVTQGSNQPQHF